These T cell receptor beta chains were read from a single sample in a study of shared clonotypes between healthy human individuals. Only in-frame clones appear in the TCRdb table, and some are missing; sequencing was by immunoSEQ multiplex PCR. The table records about 2 million clones, roughly 94% of them present only once. Sequencing was done on a sample of naive CD8+ T cells sorted from blood. The receptors shown here come from a man aged 18 to 29 in good health. Both conserved end residues are part of each CDR3. A D gene is named only where the DNA matches it firmly. Clone size is not always given. Where it is, it says once, few, many or a class for expanded clones.

size	V	D	J	CDR3	DNA
.	TRBV7-2	.	TRBJ2-7	CASSLELVSEQYF	TGTGCCAGCAGCTTAGAACTGGTTAGCGAGCAGTACTTC
.	TRBV4-1	TRBD1	TRBJ2-2	CASSQVAGGDTGELFF	TGCGCCAGCAGCCAGGTGGCAGGGGGCGACACCGGGGAGCTGTTTTTT
.	TRBV6-5	.	TRBJ1-1	CASSYSPDLMNTEAFF	TGTGCCAGCAGTTACTCCCCAGACCTTATGAACACTGAAGCTTTCTTT
.	TRBV6-5	.	TRBJ2-5	CASSYGAGLIFETQYF	TGTGCCAGCAGTTACGGTGCGGGGCTGATATTCGAGACCCAGTACTTC
.	TRBV9	.	TRBJ2-7	CASSVAGGWTYEQYF	TGTGCCAGCAGCGTAGCTGGGGGTTGGACCTACGAGCAGTACTTC
few	TRBV5-1	TRBD1	TRBJ2-7	CASSQMPGQTYEQYF	TGCGCCAGCAGCCAAATGCCGGGACAGACCTACGAGCAGTACTTC
.	TRBV6-1	.	TRBJ1-5	CASSEWWTDNQPQHF	TGTGCCAGCAGTGAATGGTGGACTGACAATCAGCCCCAGCATTTT
.	TRBV7-9	.	TRBJ1-1	CASSLDGGENTEAFF	TGTGCCAGCAGCTTAGATGGGGGAGAGAACACTGAAGCTTTCTTT
.	TRBV6-5	TRBD1	TRBJ2-7	CASSFAGQGGEQYF	TGTGCCAGCAGTTTTGCGGGACAGGGCGGCGAGCAGTACTTC
.	TRBV5-1	TRBD1	TRBJ1-2	CASSPGTGQTPNYGYTF	TGCGCCAGCAGCCCGGGGACAGGGCAAACTCCTAACTATGGCTACACCTTC
.	TRBV11-2	.	TRBJ2-7	CASSLGTSGYEQYF	TGTGCCAGCAGCTTAGGGACTTCCGGCTACGAGCAGTACTTC
.	TRBV27	.	TRBJ2-1	CASSPGAFYNEQFF	TGTGCCAGCTCCCCCGGGGCTTTCTACAATGAGCAGTTCTTC
.	TRBV20-1	.	TRBJ2-7	CSADKGGEQYF	TGCAGTGCTGATAAGGGTGGCGAGCAGTACTTC
.	TRBV19	TRBD1	TRBJ1-1	CASSMVPGGNTEAFF	TGTGCCAGTAGTATGGTCCCAGGGGGGAACACTGAAGCTTTCTTT
.	TRBV5-5	.	TRBJ1-3	CASSSSGDTIYF	TGTGCCAGCAGCTCCTCTGGGGACACCATATATTTT
.	TRBV9	.	TRBJ1-1	CASGGADTEAFF	TGTGCCAGCGGGGGCGCGGACACTGAAGCTTTCTTT
.	TRBV30	TRBD1	TRBJ1-2	CAWSPGQGPYGYTF	TGTGCCTGGAGCCCGGGACAGGGACCCTATGGCTACACCTTC
.	TRBV11-2	TRBD2	TRBJ2-3	CASSLYLAGGPADTQYF	TGTGCCAGCAGCTTGTACCTAGCGGGAGGGCCTGCGGATACGCAGTATTTT
.	TRBV30	.	TRBJ2-1	CAWSVPGGDNEQFF	TGTGCCTGGAGTGTACCGGGCGGGGACAATGAGCAGTTCTTC
.	TRBV6-5	.	TRBJ2-7	CASSPRPDYEQYF	TGTGCCAGCAGTCCCCGGCCAGACTACGAGCAGTACTTC
.	TRBV5-1	.	TRBJ1-1	CASSLLGGVGPNTEAFF	TGCGCCAGCAGCTTGCTAGGAGGAGTGGGTCCGAACACTGAAGCTTTCTTT
.	TRBV4-3	TRBD1	TRBJ2-5	CASSQDPWDRSQETQYF	TGCGCCAGCAGCCAAGATCCTTGGGACAGGAGCCAAGAGACCCAGTACTTC
.	TRBV9	TRBD2	TRBJ2-5	CASSVWPSGGYQETQYF	TGTGCCAGCAGCGTATGGCCTAGCGGGGGGTACCAAGAGACCCAGTACTTC
.	TRBV10-2	.	TRBJ2-7	CASSTLWVSYEQYF	TGCGCCAGCAGTACCTTGTGGGTCTCCTACGAGCAGTACTTC
.	TRBV7-6	TRBD2	TRBJ2-3	CASSWLGGGDPDTQYF	TGTGCCAGCAGCTGGCTTGGCGGGGGGGATCCAGATACGCAGTATTTT
.	TRBV28	.	TRBJ1-2	CASRIAGEGYGYTF	TGTGCCAGCAGAATAGCCGGGGAGGGGTATGGCTACACCTTC
.	TRBV2	TRBD2	TRBJ2-2	CASSEGRELYTGELFF	TGTGCCAGCAGTGAGGGGAGGGAACTCTACACCGGGGAGCTGTTTTTT
.	TRBV25-1	.	TRBJ1-5	CASSDRYSNQPQHF	TGTGCCAGCAGTGACAGGTATAGCAATCAGCCCCAGCATTTT
.	TRBV29-1	.	TRBJ2-7	CSVEEGDSYEQYF	TGCAGCGTTGAAGAAGGAGATTCCTACGAGCAGTACTTC
.	TRBV7-9	.	TRBJ1-3	CASRSSTVISGNTIYF	TGTGCCAGCAGGTCATCGACGGTTATCTCTGGAAACACCATATATTTT
.	TRBV2	.	TRBJ1-3	CASSEWVGTAIYF	TGTGCCAGCAGTGAATGGGTGGGGACCGCCATATATTTT
.	TRBV4-1	.	TRBJ1-6	CASSQETTYNSPLHF	TGCGCCAGCAGCCAAGAGACAACCTATAATTCACCCCTCCACTTT
.	TRBV7-9	.	TRBJ2-5	CASSVLDSDETQYF	TGTGCCAGCAGCGTCCTAGATAGCGACGAGACCCAGTACTTC
.	TRBV5-6	.	TRBJ2-7	CASSQDIDYEQYF	TGTGCCAGCAGCCAGGACATAGACTACGAGCAGTACTTC
.	TRBV9	.	TRBJ1-6	CASSVGALGSPLHF	TGTGCCAGCAGCGTAGGCGCTTTAGGTTCACCCCTCCACTTT
.	TRBV9	.	TRBJ2-5	CASSVDTFQETQYF	TGTGCCAGCAGCGTAGACACCTTCCAAGAGACCCAGTACTTC
.	TRBV5-8	.	TRBJ1-1	CASSLGSPEAFF	TGTGCCAGCAGCTTGGGCTCTCCTGAAGCTTTCTTT
.	TRBV9	TRBD2	TRBJ2-1	CASSPGGVNEQFF	TGTGCCAGCAGCCCGGGAGGGGTCAATGAGCAGTTCTTC
.	TRBV7-9	TRBD1	TRBJ2-7	CASSRDRGPYEQYF	TGTGCCAGCAGCCGCGACAGGGGCCCCTACGAGCAGTACTTC
.	TRBV11-3	.	TRBJ2-5	CASSYPGEETQYF	TGTGCCAGCAGCTATCCAGGGGAAGAGACCCAGTACTTC
.	TRBV30	TRBD2	TRBJ2-1	CAWSVWSSGGNEQFF	TGTGCCTGGAGTGTATGGTCTAGCGGGGGGAATGAGCAGTTCTTC